The present TCR beta chain was sequenced within a study of CD4 T cells in relation to SARS-CoV-2 and coronaviruses (dated by TCRdb to 2020 to 2023). Regarding the research as a whole: In the ViraFEST assay, PBMCs were grown with antigen for 10 to 11 days, and TCR beta CDR3s were then sequenced to identify antigen-specific clonal expansions. The negative reference condition was either a culture with an HIV-1 Nef peptide pool or a culture with no peptide. Shared crossreactive spike epitopes were mapped to their HLA restriction using patient-derived lymphoblastoid cell lines. At the level of individual TCR clonotypes, the study measured memory CD4+ T cell crossreactivity between SARS-CoV-2 spike protein and common cold coronavirus spike proteins. The Adaptive Biotechnologies TCR-sequencing kit was used to sequence samples from a few pre-COVID donors and the naive versus memory experiments, while other data came from Illumina-based sequencing. Expansion assays from other donors in the study were sequenced with a different, Illumina-based TCR-beta assay. What the work shows at the level of the full study, not this receptor alone: Crossreactivity analysis centred on spike protein, so crossreactivity against other viral proteins was not assessed. Pre-pandemic and post-infection samples were not both contributed by any donor, so tracing of the source of pre-existing responses was limited. Approximately 61% of donors had memory CD4+ clonotypes that crossrecognized SARS-CoV-2 and at least one common cold coronavirus spike. The study was constrained by small numbers of patients and of tested TCRs. Significantly weaker SARS-CoV-2-driven expansion was shown by crossreactive clones than by monoreactive clones, consistent with antigenic imprinting.

The library was built by means of the immunoSEQ multiplex PCR assay. As for how the authors treated the data: During preprocessing, nonproductive sequences were discarded, as were any CDR3s that did not begin with C, did not end with F or W, or were shorter than 7 amino acids. The MANAFEST web app identified antigen-specific clonotypes based on expansion compared with the reference and other culture wells. To be counted as positive, a clone had to show significant expansion compared with the reference culture, at an FDR below 0.05, in 2 of 3 replicate wells. To be called positive, a clone also had to show significant expansion compared with every other tandem well and an odds ratio greater than 5. CDR3 homology was measured as pairwise Levenshtein distance, computed with the stringdist R package after trimming three terminal residues from each end. This immuneACCESS table, as held by TCRdb, lists in-frame sequences with V and J called but not all clones. Of the missing ones, under half trace to an unresolved V gene in checked studies; the others have no known cause. V and J calls plus clone size are reproduced from that table; the DNA served to infer D and trimming. This sample holds about 16,000 clones; around 77% were observed only once. The ten largest clones represent 7.5% to 10% of the sample.

With respect to this clone: It has no known antigen specificity. No much larger clonotype is one base removed from it; base qualities were not supplied.

The germline V gene encodes CDR1 LGHDT and CDR2 YNNKEL (reference sequence). The CDR3 runs 13 amino acids, cysteine and phenylalanine included. Of all the DNA, just the CDR3 is kept, 39 bases in frame from base 1. V loses 1 base of germline sequence and J loses 5 bases, and the interval between the two ends is 9 bases. CD4+ T cells from unexposed donors were collected before the COVID-19 pandemic (2011-2018). Following 10 days of culture, the EasySep CD4+ T cell isolation kit was used to isolate CD4+ T cells. As far as cell numbers permitted, CD4+ T cells from unexposed donors were tested for reactivity against SARS-CoV-2 S and N as well as four spike pools from common cold coronaviruses. Roughly 1.9 million PBMCs per well were cultured in IMDM with approximately 4.5% human AB serum and around 10 IU/ml IL-2. Half of the culture medium was replaced with fresh IL-2-containing medium on days 3 and 7. Triplicate replicate wells were generally used for each peptide culture condition. The leukapheresis product used for the unexposed donors was purchased from a commercial source. PBMCs were isolated from leukapheresis product or whole blood by Ficoll-Paque PLUS gradient centrifugation. PBMCs were either used fresh in the expansion assay or cryopreserved at -140 degrees C. The QIAamp Micro DNA Kit was used to extract genomic DNA from the CD4+ T cells.

Sequencing was carried out using CD4+ T cells from PBMCs, cultured in vitro. The TCR was taken from a human donor in good health. This chain is built from TRBV3-1 (or the pseudogene TRBV3-2) and TRBJ2-7, with no confident D gene call. The nucleotide sequence is given as TGTGCCAGCAGCCAAGTCTCCGGTAACGAGCAGTACTTC. Its translation reads: CASSQVSGNEQYF.